This TCR beta chain was identified during a study of shared clonotypes between healthy human individuals. Each PCR replicate from the sorted subsets contained about 200 ng DNA, which is some 32,000 T cell genomes. Per the authors' pipeline: Owing to the provision of junction-only sequences devoid of quality scores by immunoSEQ, filtering differed. The method was immunoSEQ multiplex PCR; TCRdb's version includes in-frame clones alone and lacks a portion of them. V, J and clone size derive from that table, while D and trimming were established from the DNA sequence. The sample carries around 2.1 million clones, 90% to 97% recorded once. The CDR3 is made up of 14 amino acids. Per the germline V gene, CDR1 is ENHRY and CDR2 is SYGVKD. V was trimmed by 4 bases and J by 2 bases, leaving 12 bases between them.

The TCR originated in a man between 18 and 29 years old in good health. Sequencing was done on a sample of naive CD4+ T cells sorted from blood. The sample's subset: CD45RA+ positively selected. The genes are TRBV10-3 and TRBJ2-7; the D is unclear. The CDR3 reads CAISVGLFTYEQYF. The CDR3 DNA sequence: TGTGCCATCAGTGTGGGCCTATTTACCTACGAGCAGTACTTC.